The clone carrying this TCR beta chain was counted at least ten times. Its antigen remains unknown. TCRdb processed the 5' RACE reads anew with MiXCR; each CDR3 protein has one entry. Of some 21,000 distinct CDR3 sequences listed, about 3.5% are singletons. The sample comes from a study of spatial heterogeneity in lung cancer. Study details: In raw reads, more than nine appearances on average were recorded for each unique TCR and UMI combination.

This CDR3 region has 14 residues. Trimming removed 2 bases from V and 8 bases from J; junction bases left unmatched: 5. Germline CDR1 reads LNHDA; CDR2 reads SQIVND (reference sequence). The study's findings and limits: Ubiquitous expanded tumor TCRs were seen in blood more at resection than at follow-up.

Stated time point: sample taken at primary tumor resection. Whole RNA, which was extracted from tumor, nontumor lung tissue or frozen PBMC, was sequenced without any cell sorting. The donors, about 78 patients with untreated early-stage non-small cell lung cancer, provided the samples. Sample: PBMCs, taken at surgery. The V gene is TRBV19, the J gene TRBJ1-2, with 10 nucleotides matching TRBD1. The receptor comes from a female donor with early-stage non-small cell lung cancer. As DNA, the CDR3 is TGTGCCAGTAGTATACCCGGGACAGGGGTCGGCTACACCTTC. Amino acid sequence: CASSIPGTGVGYTF.